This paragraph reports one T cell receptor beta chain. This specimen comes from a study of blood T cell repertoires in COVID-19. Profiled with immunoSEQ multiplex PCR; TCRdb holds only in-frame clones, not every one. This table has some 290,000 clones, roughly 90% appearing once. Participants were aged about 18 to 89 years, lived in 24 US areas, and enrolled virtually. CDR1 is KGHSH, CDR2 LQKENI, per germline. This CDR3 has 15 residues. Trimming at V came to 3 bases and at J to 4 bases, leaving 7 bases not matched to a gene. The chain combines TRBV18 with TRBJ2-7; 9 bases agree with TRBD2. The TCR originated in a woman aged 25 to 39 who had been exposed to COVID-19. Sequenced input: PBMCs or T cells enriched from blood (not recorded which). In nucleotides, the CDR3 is TGTGCCAGCTCACCGGGAAGCGGGGGGCCTTACGAGCAGTACTTC. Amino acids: CASSPGSGGPYEQYF.